The 8 T cell receptor beta chains below were found in one sample sequenced in a study of shared clonotypes between healthy human individuals. Libraries were prepared by immunoSEQ multiplex PCR; TCRdb keeps only in-frame clonotypes and omits some of them. The top ten clones hold about 0.13% of a sample with 2 million or so clones, 85% to 95% of them seen once. The source material was naive CD4+ T cells sorted from blood. Specified subset: CD45RA+ positively selected. The receptors come from a man younger than 30 in good health.

The CDR3 DNA reads as TGCGCCAGCAGCCAAGATGCGGGGACTGAAGCTTTCTTT. Translated, it gives CASSQDAGTEAFF. The rearrangement joins TRBV4-3 to TRBJ1-1, with D uncertain. The V gene lost 0 bases and the J gene lost 5 bases, with 7 bases spanning the gap. Germline loops: CDR1 LGHNA, CDR2 YSLEER. The CDR3 runs 13 residues.

This chain uses TRBV6-5 with TRBJ1-1; D is ambiguous. Germline lookup yields CDR1 MNHEY and CDR2 SVGAGI. Trimming left V 3 bases short and J 5 bases short, with 16 bases between. CDR3 size: 15 residues. CDR3 nucleotide sequence: TGTGCCAGCAGTTATCAGTCGGCGGGAGAGACTGAAGCTTTCTTT. Its translation is CASSYQSAGETEAFF.

On this clone: In the same sample, other DNA sequences code for this CDR3. This chain uses TRBV28 with TRBJ1-5; possibly TRBD1 for D (6 bases). Germline V gene data show CDR1 as MDHEN and CDR2 as SYDVKM. CDR3 length: 14 residues. Trimming cost V 6 bases and J 1 base, with 10 bases left between them. The CDR3 loop reads CASSKGGSNQPQHF. The CDR3 DNA reads as TGTGCCAGCAGCAAGGGGGGGAGCAATCAGCCCCAGCATTTT.

The V call is TRBV25-1, the J call TRBJ1-4, with D uncertain. V lost 4 bases to trimming and J lost 7 bases, with 7 bases between them. CDR3 length equals 12 residues. CDR1 and CDR2 from the germline V gene are MGHDK and SYGVNS. As DNA, the CDR3 is TGTGCCAGCAGTGGCAACTCTGAAAAACTGTTTTTT. Amino acid sequence: CASSGNSEKLFF.

The V gene is TRBV6-9, the J gene TRBJ2-3, with 16 bases aligning to TRBD2. There are 20 residues in the CDR3. CDR1 MNHGY and CDR2 SVAAGI come from the germline V gene. The J segment lost 2 bases and the V segment lost 2 bases, leaving 10 bases of the junction unmatched. The CDR3 sequence: CASSYNLGTSGRAATDTQYF. CDR3 DNA sequence: TGTGCCAGCAGTTATAATCTAGGGACTAGCGGGAGGGCCGCCACAGATACGCAGTATTTT.

For the CDR3, the DNA is TGTGCCAGCAGCTCGACTAGCTGGGGGGAAAGCGAGCAGTTCTTC. As protein: CASSSTSWGESEQFF. The chain employs TRBV13 and TRBJ2-1; 7 nucleotides line up with TRBD2. Germline lookup yields CDR1 PRHDT and CDR2 FYEKMQ (reference sequence). The ends lost 4 bases at V and 10 bases at J; junction bases unmatched: 13. The CDR3 is made up of 15 amino acids. The variable domain in full, completed from reference TRBV13 and TRBJ2-1, reads AAGVIQSPRHLIKEKRETATLKCYPIPRHDTVYWYQQGPGQDPQFLISFYEKMQSDKGSIPDRFSAQQFSDYHSELNMSSLELGDSALYFCASSSTSWGESEQFFGPGTRLTVL.

This sequence joins TRBV13 and TRBJ2-7, with TRBD1 matching over 7 bases. CDR3 length: 15 amino acids. Germline loops: CDR1 PRHDT, CDR2 FYEKMQ (reference sequence). V was clipped by 5 bases and J by 5 bases; unmatched bases: 12. Here the CDR3 DNA reads TGTGCCAGCAGCCTCGACAGGGTTTCGGTGCACGAGCAGTACTTC. As protein: CASSLDRVSVHEQYF.

The chain uses TRBV5-1 and TRBJ1-2, with 7 bases aligning to TRBD1. This CDR3 spans 16 amino acids. The germline CDR1 and CDR2 sequences are SGHRS and YFSETQ. Germline trimming cut 4 bases from V and 1 base from J; bases unmatched to any gene: 10. CDR3 amino acids: CASSARTGEDNYGYTF. CDR3 DNA sequence: TGCGCCAGCAGCGCAAGGACAGGAGAAGATAACTATGGCTACACCTTC. The full variable domain, with the rest looked up from reference TRBV5-1 and TRBJ1-2, is KAGVTQTPRYLIKTRGQQVTLSCSPISGHRSVSWYQQTPGQGLQFLFEYFSETQRNKGNFPGRFSGRQFSNSRSEMNVSTLELGDSALYLCASSARTGEDNYGYTFGSGTRLTVV.